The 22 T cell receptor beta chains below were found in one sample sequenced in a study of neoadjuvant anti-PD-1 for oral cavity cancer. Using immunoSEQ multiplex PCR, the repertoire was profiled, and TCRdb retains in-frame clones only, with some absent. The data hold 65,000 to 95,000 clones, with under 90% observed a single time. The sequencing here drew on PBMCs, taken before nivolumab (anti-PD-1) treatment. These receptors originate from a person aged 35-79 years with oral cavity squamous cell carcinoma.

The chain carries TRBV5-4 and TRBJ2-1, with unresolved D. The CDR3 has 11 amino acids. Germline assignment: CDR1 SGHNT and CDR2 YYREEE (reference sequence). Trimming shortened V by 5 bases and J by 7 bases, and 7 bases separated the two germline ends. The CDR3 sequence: CASRVRNEQFF. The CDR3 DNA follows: TGTGCCAGCAGGGTCAGGAATGAGCAGTTCTTC.

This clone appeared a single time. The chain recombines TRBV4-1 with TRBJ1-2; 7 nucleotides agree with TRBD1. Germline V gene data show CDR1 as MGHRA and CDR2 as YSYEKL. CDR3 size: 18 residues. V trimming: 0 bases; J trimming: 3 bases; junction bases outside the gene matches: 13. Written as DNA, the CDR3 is TGCGCCAGCAGCCAAGATATTGGACAGGCATCTTTCCACTATGGCTACACCTTC. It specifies CASSQDIGQASFHYGYTF.

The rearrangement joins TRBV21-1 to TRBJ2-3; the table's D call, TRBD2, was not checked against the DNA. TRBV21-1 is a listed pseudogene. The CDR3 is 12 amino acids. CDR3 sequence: CASSNGGDTQYF. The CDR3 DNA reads TGTGCCAGCAGCAACGGGGGAGATACGCAGTATTTT.

The CDR3 reads CASSPGLQETQYF. The CDR3 DNA reads as TGTGCCAGCTCACCAGGACTCCAAGAGACCCAGTACTTC. This chain joins TRBV18 and TRBJ2-5, with D tentatively TRBD2 (5 bases). Germline CDR1 KGHSH, CDR2 LQKENI. CDR3 size: 13 residues. V was shortened by 2 bases and J by 1 base, with 5 bases between the two germline ends.

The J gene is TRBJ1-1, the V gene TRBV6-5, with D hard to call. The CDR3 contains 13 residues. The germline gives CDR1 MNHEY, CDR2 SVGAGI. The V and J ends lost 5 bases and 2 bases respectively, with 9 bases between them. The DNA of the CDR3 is TGTGCCAGCAGTCAGATACCAAACACTGAAGCTTTCTTT. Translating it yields CASSQIPNTEAFF.

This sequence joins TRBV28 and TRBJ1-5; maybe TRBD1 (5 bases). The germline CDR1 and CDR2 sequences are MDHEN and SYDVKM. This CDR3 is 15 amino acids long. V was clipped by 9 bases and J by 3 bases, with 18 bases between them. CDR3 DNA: TGTGCCAGTGGCAGGGCGTACGAATTCAATCAGCCCCAGCATTTT. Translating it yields CASGRAYEFNQPQHF.

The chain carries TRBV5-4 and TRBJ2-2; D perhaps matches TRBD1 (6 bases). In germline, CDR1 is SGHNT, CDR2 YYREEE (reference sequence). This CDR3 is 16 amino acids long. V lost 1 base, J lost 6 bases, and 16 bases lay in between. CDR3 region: CASSLLGGSYAGELFF. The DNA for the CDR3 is TGTGCCAGCAGCTTGTTAGGGGGATCGTACGCCGGGGAGCTGTTTTTT. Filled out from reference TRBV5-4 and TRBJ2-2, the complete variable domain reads ETGVTQSPTHLIKTRGQQVTLRCSSQSGHNTVSWYQQALGQGPQFIFQYYREEENGRGNFPPRFSGLQFPNYSSELNVNALELDDSALYLCASSLLGGSYAGELFFGEGSRLTVL.

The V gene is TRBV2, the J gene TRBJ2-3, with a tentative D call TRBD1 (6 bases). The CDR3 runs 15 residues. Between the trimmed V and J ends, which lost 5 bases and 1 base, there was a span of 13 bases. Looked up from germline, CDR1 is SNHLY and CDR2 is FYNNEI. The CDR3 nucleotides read TGTGCCAGCAGTAACGCGGCAGGGGGCACAGATACGCAGTATTTT. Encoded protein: CASSNAAGGTDTQYF. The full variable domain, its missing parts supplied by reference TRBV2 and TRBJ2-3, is EPEVTQTPSHQVTQMGQEVILRCVPISNHLYFYWYRQILGQKVEFLVSFYNNEISEKSEIFDDQFSVERPDGSNFTLKIRSTKLEDSAMYFCASSNAAGGTDTQYFGPGTRLTVL.

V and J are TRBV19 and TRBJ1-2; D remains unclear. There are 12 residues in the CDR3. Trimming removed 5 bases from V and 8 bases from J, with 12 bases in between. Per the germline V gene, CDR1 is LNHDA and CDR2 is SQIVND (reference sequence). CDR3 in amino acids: CASSPPAGGYTF. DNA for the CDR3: TGTGCCAGTAGTCCGCCGGCGGGCGGCTACACCTTC.

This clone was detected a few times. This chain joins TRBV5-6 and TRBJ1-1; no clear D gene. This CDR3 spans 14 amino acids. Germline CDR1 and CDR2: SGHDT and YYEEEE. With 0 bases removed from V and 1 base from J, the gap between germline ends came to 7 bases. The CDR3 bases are TGTGCCAGCAGCTTGGGGACGGGGAACACTGAAGCTTTCTTT. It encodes CASSLGTGNTEAFF.

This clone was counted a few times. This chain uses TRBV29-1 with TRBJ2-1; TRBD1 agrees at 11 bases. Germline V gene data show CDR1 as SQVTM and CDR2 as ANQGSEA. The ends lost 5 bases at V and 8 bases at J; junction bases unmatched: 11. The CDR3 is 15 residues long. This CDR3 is CSVPGQGGLIYEQFF. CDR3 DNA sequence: TGCAGCGTTCCGGGACAGGGGGGCCTTATATATGAGCAGTTCTTC.

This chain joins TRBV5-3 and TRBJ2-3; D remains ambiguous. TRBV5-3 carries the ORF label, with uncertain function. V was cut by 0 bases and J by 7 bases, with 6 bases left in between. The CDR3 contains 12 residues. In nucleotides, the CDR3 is TGTGCCAGAAGCTTGGGCTCGCATACGCAGTATTTT. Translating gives CARSLGSHTQYF.

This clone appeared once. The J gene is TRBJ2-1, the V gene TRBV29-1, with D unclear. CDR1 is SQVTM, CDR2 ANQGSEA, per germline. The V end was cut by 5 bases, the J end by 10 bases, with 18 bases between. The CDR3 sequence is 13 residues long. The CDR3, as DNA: TGCAGCGTTAGGGCAACTGACTTGAGCGAGCAGTTCTTC. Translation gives CSVRATDLSEQFF.

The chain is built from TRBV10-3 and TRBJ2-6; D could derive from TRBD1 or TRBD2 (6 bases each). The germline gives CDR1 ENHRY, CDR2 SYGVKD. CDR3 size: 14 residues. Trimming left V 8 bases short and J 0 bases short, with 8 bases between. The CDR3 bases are TGTGCCATCTCGGGGGCCTCTGGGGCCAACGTCCTGACTTTC. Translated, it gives CAISGASGANVLTF.

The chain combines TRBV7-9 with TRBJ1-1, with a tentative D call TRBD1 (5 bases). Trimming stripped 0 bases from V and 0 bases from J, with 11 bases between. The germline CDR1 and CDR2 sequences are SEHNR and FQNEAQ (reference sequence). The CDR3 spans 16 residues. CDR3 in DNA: TGTGCCAGCAGCTTAGCGTTGGGGGGAGTGAACACTGAAGCTTTCTTT. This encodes CASSLALGGVNTEAFF.

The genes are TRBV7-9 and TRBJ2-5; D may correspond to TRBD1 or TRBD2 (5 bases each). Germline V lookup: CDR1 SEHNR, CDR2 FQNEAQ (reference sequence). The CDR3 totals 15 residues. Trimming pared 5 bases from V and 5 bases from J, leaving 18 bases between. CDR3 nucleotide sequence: TGTGCCAGCAGCCCCAGGTTGGCCAGGGAGGAGACCCAGTACTTC. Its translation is CASSPRLAREETQYF.

CDR3 residues: CASGTGESGELFF. DNA of the CDR3: TGTGCCAGCGGAACAGGGGAATCCGGGGAGCTGTTTTTT. The rearrangement uses TRBV6-5 and TRBJ2-2; 7 nucleotides match TRBD1. Unmatched junction bases numbered 6, after V lost 8 bases and J lost 6 bases. This CDR3 is built from 13 residues. Germline CDR1 and CDR2: MNHEY and SVGAGI.

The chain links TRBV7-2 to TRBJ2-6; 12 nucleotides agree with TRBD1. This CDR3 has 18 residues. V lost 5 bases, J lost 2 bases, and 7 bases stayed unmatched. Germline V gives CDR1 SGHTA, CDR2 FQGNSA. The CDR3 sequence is CASSQEGQGAAGANVLTF. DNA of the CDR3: TGTGCCAGCAGCCAAGAGGGACAGGGGGCGGCTGGGGCCAACGTCCTGACTTTC.

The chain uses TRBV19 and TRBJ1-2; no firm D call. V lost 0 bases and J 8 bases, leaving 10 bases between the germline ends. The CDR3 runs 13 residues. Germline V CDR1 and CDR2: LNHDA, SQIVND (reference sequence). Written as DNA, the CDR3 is TGTGCCAGTAGTATAGATAAGGCAGCCGGCTACACCTTC. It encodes CASSIDKAAGYTF.

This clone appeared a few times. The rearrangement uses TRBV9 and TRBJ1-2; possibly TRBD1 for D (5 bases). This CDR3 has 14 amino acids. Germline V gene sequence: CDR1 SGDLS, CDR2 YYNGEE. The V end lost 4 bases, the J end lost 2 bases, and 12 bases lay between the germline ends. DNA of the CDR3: TGTGCCAGCAGCCCCTCGGGGGGGAACTATGGCTACACCTTC. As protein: CASSPSGGNYGYTF.

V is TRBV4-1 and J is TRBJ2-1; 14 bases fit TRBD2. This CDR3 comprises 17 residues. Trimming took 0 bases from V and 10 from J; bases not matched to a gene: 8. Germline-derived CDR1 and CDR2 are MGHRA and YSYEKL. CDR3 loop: CASSQEQGLAGVGEQFF. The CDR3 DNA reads TGCGCCAGCAGCCAAGAGCAGGGACTAGCGGGAGTAGGGGAGCAGTTCTTC.

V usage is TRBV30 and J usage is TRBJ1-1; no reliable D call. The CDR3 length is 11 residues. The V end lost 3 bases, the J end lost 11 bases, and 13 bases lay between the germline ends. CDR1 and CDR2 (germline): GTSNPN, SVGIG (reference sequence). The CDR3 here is CAWRWGIGAFF. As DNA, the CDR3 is TGTGCCTGGAGATGGGGTATCGGGGCTTTCTTT.